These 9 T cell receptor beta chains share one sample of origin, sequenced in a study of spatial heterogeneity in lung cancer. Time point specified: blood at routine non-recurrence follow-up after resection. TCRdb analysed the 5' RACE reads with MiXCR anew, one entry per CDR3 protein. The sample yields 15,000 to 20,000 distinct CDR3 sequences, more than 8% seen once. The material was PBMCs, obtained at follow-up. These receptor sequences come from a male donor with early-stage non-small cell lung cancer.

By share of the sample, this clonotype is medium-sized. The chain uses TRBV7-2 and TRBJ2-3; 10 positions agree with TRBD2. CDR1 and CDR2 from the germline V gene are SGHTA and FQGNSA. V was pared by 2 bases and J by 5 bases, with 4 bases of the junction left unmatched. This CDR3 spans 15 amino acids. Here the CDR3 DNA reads TGTGCCAGCAGCTTAAAGCGGGGGGGCGGAGATACGCAGTATTTT. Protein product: CASSLKRGGGDTQYF.

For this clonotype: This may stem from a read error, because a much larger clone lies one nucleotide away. CDR3 protein: CAWSIYLTGFGYTF. CDR3 nucleotide sequence: TGTGCCTGGAGTATATACCTGACAGGGTTTGGCTACACCTTC. V gene TRBV30 combines with J gene TRBJ1-2; 7 nucleotides match TRBD1. The germline V gene has CDR1 GTSNPN and CDR2 SVGIG (reference sequence). This CDR3 spans 14 amino acids. The V and J ends lost 2 bases and 7 bases, in that order; junction bases with no gene match: 10.

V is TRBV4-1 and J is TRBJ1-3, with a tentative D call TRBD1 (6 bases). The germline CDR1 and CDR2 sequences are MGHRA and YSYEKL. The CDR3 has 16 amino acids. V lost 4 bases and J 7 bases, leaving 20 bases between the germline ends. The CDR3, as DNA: TGCGCCAGCAGCCCGCGGGAGGGACAACCCGACAACACCATATATTTT. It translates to CASSPREGQPDNTIYF.

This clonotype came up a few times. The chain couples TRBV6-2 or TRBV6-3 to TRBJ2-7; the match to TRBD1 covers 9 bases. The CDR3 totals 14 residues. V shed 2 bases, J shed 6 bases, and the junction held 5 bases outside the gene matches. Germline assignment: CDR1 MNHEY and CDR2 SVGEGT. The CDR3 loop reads CASSYGQGKREQYF. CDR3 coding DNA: TGTGCCAGCAGTTACGGACAGGGGAAGCGCGAGCAGTACTTC.

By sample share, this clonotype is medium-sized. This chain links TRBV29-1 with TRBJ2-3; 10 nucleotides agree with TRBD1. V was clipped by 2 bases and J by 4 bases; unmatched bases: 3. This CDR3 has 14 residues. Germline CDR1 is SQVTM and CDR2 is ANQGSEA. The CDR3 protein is CSVERDRGPDTQYF. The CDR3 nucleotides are TGCAGCGTTGAACGGGACAGGGGACCAGATACGCAGTATTTT.

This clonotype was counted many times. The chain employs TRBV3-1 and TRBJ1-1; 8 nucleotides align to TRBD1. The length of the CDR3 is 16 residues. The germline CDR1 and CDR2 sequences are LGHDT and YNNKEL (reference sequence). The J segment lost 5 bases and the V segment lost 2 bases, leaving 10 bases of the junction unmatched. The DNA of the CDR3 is TGTGCCAGCAGCCAACATCGGACAGGGAGGGGAACTGAAGCTTTCTTT. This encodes CASSQHRTGRGTEAFF.

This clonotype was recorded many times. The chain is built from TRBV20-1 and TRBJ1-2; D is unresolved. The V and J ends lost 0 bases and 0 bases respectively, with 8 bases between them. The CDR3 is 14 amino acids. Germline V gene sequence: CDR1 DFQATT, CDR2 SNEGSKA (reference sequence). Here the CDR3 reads CSARDLTTNYGYTF. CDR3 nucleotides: TGCAGTGCTAGAGATCTAACTACTAACTATGGCTACACCTTC.

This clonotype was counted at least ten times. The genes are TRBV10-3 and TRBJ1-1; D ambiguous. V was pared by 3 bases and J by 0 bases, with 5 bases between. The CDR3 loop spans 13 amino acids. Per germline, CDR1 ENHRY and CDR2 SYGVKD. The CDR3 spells CAISDYLNTEAFF. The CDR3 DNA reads TGTGCCATCAGTGATTACCTGAACACTGAAGCTTTCTTT.

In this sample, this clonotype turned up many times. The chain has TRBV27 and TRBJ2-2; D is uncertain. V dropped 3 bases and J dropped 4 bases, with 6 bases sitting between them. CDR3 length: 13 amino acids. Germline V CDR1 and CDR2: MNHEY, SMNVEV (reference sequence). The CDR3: CASSFPFTGELFF. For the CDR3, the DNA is TGTGCCAGCAGTTTTCCTTTCACCGGGGAGCTGTTTTTT.